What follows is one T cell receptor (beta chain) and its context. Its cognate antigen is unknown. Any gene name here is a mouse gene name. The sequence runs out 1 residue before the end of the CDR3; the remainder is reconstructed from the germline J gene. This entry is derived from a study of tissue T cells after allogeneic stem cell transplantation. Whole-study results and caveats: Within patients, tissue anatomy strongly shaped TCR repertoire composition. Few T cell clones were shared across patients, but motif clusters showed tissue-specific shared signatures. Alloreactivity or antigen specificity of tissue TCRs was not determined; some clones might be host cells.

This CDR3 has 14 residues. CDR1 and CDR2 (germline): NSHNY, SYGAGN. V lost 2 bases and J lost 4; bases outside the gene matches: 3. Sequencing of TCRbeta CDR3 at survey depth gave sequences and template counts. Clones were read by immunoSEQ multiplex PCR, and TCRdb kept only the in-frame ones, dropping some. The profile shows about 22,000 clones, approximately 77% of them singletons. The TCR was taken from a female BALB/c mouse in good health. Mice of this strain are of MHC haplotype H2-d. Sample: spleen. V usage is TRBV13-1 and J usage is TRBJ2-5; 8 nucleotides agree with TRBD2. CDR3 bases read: TGTGCCAGCAGTGAAGGGGGGGCGGAAGACACCCAGTAC. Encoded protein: CASSEGGAEDTQY. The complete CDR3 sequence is CASSEGGAEDTQYF.